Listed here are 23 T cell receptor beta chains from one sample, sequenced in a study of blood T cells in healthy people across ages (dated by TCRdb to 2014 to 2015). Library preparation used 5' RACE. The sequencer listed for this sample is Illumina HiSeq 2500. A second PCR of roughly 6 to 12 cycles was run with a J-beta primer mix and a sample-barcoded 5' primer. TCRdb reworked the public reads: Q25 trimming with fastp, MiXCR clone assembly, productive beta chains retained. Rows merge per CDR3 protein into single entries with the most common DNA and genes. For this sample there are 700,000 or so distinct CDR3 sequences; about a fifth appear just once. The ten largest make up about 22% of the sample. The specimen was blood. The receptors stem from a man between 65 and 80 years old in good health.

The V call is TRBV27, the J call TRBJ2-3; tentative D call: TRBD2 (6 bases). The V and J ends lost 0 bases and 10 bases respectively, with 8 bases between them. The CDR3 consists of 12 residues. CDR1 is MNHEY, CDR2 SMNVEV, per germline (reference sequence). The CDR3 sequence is CASSLSREAQYF. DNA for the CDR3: TGTGCCAGCAGTTTATCCAGGGAGGCGCAGTATTTT.

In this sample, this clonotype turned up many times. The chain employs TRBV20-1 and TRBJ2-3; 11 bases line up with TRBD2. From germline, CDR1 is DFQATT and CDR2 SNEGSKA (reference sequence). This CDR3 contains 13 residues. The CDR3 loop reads CTGRTSGTDTQYF. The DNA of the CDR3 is TGCACCGGCCGGACTAGCGGGACAGATACGCAGTATTTT.

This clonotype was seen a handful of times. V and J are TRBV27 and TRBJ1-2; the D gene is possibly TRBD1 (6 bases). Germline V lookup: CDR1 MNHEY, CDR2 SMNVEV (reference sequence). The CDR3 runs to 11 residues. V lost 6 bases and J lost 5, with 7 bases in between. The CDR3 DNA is TGTGCCAGCAGCGGACAGTATGGCTACACCTTC. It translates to CASSGQYGYTF.

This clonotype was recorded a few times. The CDR3 DNA reads as TGTGCTGCTCGAGTTGGAACAGATACGCAGTATTTT. This gives the protein CAARVGTDTQYF. The J gene is TRBJ2-3, the V gene TRBV5-4; D gene uncertain. The CDR3 is 12 residues long. CDR1 and CDR2 from the germline V gene are SGHNT and YYREEE (reference sequence). Full variable domain (missing parts from reference TRBV5-4 and TRBJ2-3): ETGVTQSPTHLIKTRGQQVTLRCSSQSGHNTVSWYQQALGQGPQFIFQYYREEENGRGNFPPRFSGLQFPNYSSELNVNALELDDSALYLCAARVGTDTQYFGPGTRLTVL.

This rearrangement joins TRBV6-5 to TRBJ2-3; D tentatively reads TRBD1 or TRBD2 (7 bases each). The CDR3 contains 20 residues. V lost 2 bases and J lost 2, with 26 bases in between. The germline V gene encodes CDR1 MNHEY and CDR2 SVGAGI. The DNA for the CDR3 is TGTGCCAGCAGTTACGGACCGACAGGGATCGGCGGGGGCAACACAGATACGCAGTATTTT. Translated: CASSYGPTGIGGGNTDTQYF.

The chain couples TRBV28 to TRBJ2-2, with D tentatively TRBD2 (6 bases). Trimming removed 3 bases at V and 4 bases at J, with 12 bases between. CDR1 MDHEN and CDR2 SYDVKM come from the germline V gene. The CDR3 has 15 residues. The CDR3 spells CASSFLARPTGELFF. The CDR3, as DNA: TGTGCCAGCAGTTTCCTAGCGCGACCCACCGGGGAGCTGTTTTTT.

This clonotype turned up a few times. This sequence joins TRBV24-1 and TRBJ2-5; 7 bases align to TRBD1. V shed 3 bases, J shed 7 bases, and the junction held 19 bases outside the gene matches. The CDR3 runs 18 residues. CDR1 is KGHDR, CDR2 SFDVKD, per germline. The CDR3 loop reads CATSDSVQGSVGAGTQYF. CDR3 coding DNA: TGTGCCACCAGTGATAGTGTACAGGGGTCTGTTGGGGCAGGGACCCAGTACTTC.

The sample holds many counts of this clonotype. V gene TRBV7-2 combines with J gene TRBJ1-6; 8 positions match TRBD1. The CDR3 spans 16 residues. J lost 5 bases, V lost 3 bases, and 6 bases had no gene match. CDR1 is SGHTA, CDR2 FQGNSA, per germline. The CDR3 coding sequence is TGTGCCAGCAGCTTCCAAAGGACAGGGCATAATTCACCCCTCCACTTT. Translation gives CASSFQRTGHNSPLHF.

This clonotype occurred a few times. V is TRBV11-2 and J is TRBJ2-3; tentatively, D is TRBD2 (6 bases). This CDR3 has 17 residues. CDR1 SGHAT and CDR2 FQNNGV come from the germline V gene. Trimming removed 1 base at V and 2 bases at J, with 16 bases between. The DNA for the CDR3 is TGTGCCAGCAGCTTAGGTACTGGCGGGATAGACACAGATACGCAGTATTTT. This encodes CASSLGTGGIDTDTQYF.

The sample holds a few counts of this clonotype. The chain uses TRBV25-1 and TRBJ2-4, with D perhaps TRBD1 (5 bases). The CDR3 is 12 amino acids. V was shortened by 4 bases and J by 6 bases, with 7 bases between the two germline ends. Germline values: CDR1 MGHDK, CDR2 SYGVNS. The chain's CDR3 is CASSVQGNIQYF. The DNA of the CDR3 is TGTGCCAGCAGTGTTCAGGGAAACATTCAGTACTTC.

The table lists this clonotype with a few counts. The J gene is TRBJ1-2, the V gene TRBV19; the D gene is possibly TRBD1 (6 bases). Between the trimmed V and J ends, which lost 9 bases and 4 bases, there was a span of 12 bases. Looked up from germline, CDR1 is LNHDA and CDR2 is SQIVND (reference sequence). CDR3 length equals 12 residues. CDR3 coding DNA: TGTGCCAGCCAGGGGACAATCTATGGCTACACCTTC. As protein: CASQGTIYGYTF.

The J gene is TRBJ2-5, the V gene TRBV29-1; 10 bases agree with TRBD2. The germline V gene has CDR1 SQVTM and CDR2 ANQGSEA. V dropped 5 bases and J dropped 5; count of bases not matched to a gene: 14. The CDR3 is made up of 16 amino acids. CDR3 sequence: CSVSPPSGSLLETQYF. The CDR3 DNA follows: TGCAGCGTTTCTCCCCCTAGCGGGAGCTTGTTGGAGACCCAGTACTTC.

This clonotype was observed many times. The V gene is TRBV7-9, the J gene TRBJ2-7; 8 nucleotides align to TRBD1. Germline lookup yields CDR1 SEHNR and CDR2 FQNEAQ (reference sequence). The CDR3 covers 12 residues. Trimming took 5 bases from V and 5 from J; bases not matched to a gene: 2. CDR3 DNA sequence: TGTGCCAGCAGCCAGACAGGGGACGAGCAGTACGTC. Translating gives CASSQTGDEQYV.

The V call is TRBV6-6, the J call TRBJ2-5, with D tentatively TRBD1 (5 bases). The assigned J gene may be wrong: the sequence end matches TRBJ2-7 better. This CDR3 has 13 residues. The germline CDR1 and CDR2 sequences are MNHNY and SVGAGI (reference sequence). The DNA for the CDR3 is TGTGCCAGCAGTGCAGACAGCCCCTACGAGCAGTACTTC. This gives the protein CASSADSPYEQYF.

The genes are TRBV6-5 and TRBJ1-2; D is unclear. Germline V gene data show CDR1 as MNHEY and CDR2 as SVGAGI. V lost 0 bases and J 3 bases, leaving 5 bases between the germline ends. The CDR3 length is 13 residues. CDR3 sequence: CASSYSPDYGYTF. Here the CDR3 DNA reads TGTGCCAGCAGTTACTCCCCCGACTATGGCTACACCTTC.

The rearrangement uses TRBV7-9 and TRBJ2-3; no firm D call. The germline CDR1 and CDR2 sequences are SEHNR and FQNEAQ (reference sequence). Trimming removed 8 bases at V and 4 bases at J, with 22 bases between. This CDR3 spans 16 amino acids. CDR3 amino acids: CASSLWELIRADTQYF. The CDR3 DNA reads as TGTGCCAGCTCTCTTTGGGAACTTATTAGGGCAGATACGCAGTATTTT. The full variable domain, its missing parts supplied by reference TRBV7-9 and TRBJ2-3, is DTGVSQNPRHKITKRGQNVTFRCDPISEHNRLYWYRQTLGQGPEFLTYFQNEAQLEKSRLLSDRFSAERPKGSFSTLEIQRTEQGDSAMYLCASSLWELIRADTQYFGPGTRLTVL.

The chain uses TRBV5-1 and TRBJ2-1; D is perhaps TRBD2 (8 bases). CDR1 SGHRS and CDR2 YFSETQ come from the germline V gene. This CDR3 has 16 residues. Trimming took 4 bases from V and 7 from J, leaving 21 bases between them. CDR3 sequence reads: CASSVTTGSGGNEQFF. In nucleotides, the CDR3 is TGCGCCAGCAGCGTCACGACAGGGAGCGGGGGAAATGAGCAGTTCTTC.

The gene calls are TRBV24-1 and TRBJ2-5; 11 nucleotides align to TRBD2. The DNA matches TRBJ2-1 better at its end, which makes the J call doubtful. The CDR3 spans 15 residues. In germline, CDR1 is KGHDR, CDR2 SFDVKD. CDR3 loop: CATSETSGVSYEQFF. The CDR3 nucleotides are TGTGCCACCAGTGAGACTAGCGGGGTCAGCTATGAGCAGTTCTTC.

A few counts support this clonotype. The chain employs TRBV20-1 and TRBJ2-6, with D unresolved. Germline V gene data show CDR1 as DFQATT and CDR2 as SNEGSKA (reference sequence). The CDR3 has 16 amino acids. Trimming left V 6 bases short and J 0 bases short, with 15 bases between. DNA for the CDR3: TGCAGTGCCGTGACCCATCTTCTCTCTGGGGCCAACGTCCTGACTTTC. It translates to CSAVTHLLSGANVLTF.

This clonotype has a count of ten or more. The CDR3, as DNA: TGTGCCAGCAGCTCATCATCGCTAGCGGGTGAGACCCAGTACTTC. It encodes CASSSSSLAGETQYF. The rearrangement joins TRBV7-2 to TRBJ2-5, with 8 bases fitting TRBD2. The CDR3 contains 15 residues. V lost 4 bases to trimming and J lost 5 bases; unmatched junction nucleotides: 9. Per the germline V gene, CDR1 is SGHTA and CDR2 is FQGNSA.

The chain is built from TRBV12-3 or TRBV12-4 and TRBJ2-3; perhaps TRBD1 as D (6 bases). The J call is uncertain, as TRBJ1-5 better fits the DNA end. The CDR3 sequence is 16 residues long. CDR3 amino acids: CASSLSSGGGTDTQHF. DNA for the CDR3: TGTGCCAGCAGTTTATCTAGCGGGGGGGGCACAGATACGCAGCATTTT.

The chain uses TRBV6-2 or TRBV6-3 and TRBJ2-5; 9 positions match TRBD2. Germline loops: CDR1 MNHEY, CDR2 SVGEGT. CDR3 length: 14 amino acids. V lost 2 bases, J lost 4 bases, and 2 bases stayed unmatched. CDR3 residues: CASSYLAGSETQYF. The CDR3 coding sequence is TGTGCCAGCAGTTACCTAGCGGGATCAGAGACCCAGTACTTC.

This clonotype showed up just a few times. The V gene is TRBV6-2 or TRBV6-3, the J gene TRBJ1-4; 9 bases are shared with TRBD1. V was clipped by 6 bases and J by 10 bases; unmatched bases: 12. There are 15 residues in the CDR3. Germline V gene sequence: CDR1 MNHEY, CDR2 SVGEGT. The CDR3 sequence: CASREPGTGSGKLFF. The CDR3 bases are TGTGCCAGCAGGGAACCCGGGACAGGGAGTGGAAAACTGTTTTTT.